These T cell receptor beta chains were read from a single sample in a study of blood T cell repertoires in COVID-19. TCRdb's copy holds only in-frame clones and misses some; the assay was immunoSEQ multiplex PCR. The sample holds about 26,000 clones, 90% seen once. Sequenced sample: peripheral blood. The source of these receptors is a human donor in a cohort sampled during active COVID-19. CDR3s include the opening cysteine and the closing phenylalanine or tryptophan. D genes are given only for firm matches. Only part of the rows carry a size: once, few, many, or a class if the clone is expanded.

V: TRBV19
J: TRBJ1-5
size: NA
D: TRBD1
DNA: TGTGCCAGTAGTATCGATGTCGGGACAGGGCAGAGCCAGCCCCAGCATTTT
CDR3: CASSIDVGTGQSQPQHF

V: TRBV7-6
J: TRBJ2-1
size: NA
D: NA
DNA: TGTGCCAGCAGCAGCGCCGGTGAGCAGTTCTTC
CDR3: CASSSAGEQFF

V: TRBV14
J: TRBJ2-7
size: NA
D: NA
DNA: TGTGCCAGCAGCGTTCGCGGGCGCTCCTACGAGCAGTACTTC
CDR3: CASSVRGRSYEQYF

V: TRBV4-1
J: TRBJ2-4
size: NA
D: TRBD1
DNA: TGCGCCAGCAGCGTCCTCATAACCGGGACAGAGATAGCCAAAAACATTCAGTACTTC
CDR3: CASSVLITGTEIAKNIQYF

V: TRBV11-2
J: TRBJ2-4
size: NA
D: TRBD2
DNA: TGTGCCAGCAGCTTAGATCCCCGACTAGCGGGAGGGACGGCCAAAAACATTCAGTACTTC
CDR3: CASSLDPRLAGGTAKNIQYF

V: TRBV7-2
J: TRBJ2-1
size: NA
D: TRBD2
DNA: TGTGCCAGCAGCTTACCCCTTTTTAGCGGGAGACGGAATGAGCAGTTCTTC
CDR3: CASSLPLFSGRRNEQFF

V: TRBV18
J: TRBJ2-1
size: once
D: TRBD2
DNA: TGTGCCAGCTCATCGGGACTAGCGGGGCCCCCCTACGGTGAGCAGTTCTTC
CDR3: CASSSGLAGPPYGEQFF

V: TRBV6-6
J: TRBJ2-3
size: NA
D: TRBD2
DNA: TGTGCCAGCAGTCCGACGGGGGGTGCAACAGATACGCAGTATTTT
CDR3: CASSPTGGATDTQYF

V: TRBV9
J: TRBJ2-1
size: NA
D: TRBD2
DNA: TGTGCCAGCAGCCCCGGGGGGGGGCAGAGCAATGAGCAGTTCTTC
CDR3: CASSPGGGQSNEQFF

V: TRBV19
J: TRBJ1-2
size: once
D: NA
DNA: TGTGCCAGTAGTCCGGCAGGGACTATATATGGCTACACCTTC
CDR3: CASSPAGTIYGYTF

V: TRBV5-1
J: TRBJ1-4
size: NA
D: TRBD1
DNA: TGCGCCAGCAGCCCTGGACAGGGTCTAAGTGAAAAACTGTTTTTT
CDR3: CASSPGQGLSEKLFF

V: TRBV27
J: TRBJ1-3
size: NA
D: NA
DNA: TGTGCCAGCAGTTTATACTCGACTGGAAACACCATATATTTT
CDR3: CASSLYSTGNTIYF

V: TRBV29-1
J: TRBJ1-1
size: once
D: NA
DNA: TGCAGCGTCCGACAGATGAACACTGAAGCTTTCTTT
CDR3: CSVRQMNTEAFF

V: TRBV9
J: TRBJ2-1
size: once
D: TRBD2
DNA: TGTGCCAGCAGCGGGGGAGGTAGCGGGTCCTACAATGAGCAGTTCTTC
CDR3: CASSGGGSGSYNEQFF

V: TRBV19
J: TRBJ2-1
size: NA
D: NA
DNA: TGTGCCAGTAGTATTGGGCAAAACTCCTACAATGAGCAGTTCTTC
CDR3: CASSIGQNSYNEQFF

V: TRBV7-2
J: TRBJ2-7
size: NA
D: TRBD2
DNA: TGTGCCAGCAGCTTAGCGCCTAGCGGGAGGCAGTCCGAGCAGTACTTC
CDR3: CASSLAPSGRQSEQYF

V: TRBV7-2
J: TRBJ2-1
size: NA
D: TRBD1
DNA: TGTGCCAGCAGCCCTCAAGGACAGGGGGGAGTTTTCGAGCAGTTCTTC
CDR3: CASSPQGQGGVFEQFF

V: TRBV5-4
J: TRBJ2-1
size: NA
D: TRBD2
DNA: TGTGCCAGCGGGCTAGCGGGGGGAAGCTCCTACAATGAGCAGTTCTTC
CDR3: CASGLAGGSSYNEQFF

V: TRBV2
J: TRBJ2-3
size: NA
D: TRBD2
DNA: TGTGCCAGCAGTCTAGCGGGGGGCACAGATACGCAGTATTTT
CDR3: CASSLAGGTDTQYF

V: TRBV6-5
J: TRBJ2-5
size: NA
D: NA
DNA: TGTGCCAGACGGGGGACAGATGGGACCCAGTACTTC
CDR3: CARRGTDGTQYF

V: TRBV29-1
J: TRBJ2-1
size: NA
D: TRBD2
DNA: TGCAGCGTGTCGCCCCGGCGGGGGGGCCCAGATGAGCAGTTCTTC
CDR3: CSVSPRRGGPDEQFF

V: TRBV10-3
J: TRBJ2-1
size: NA
D: TRBD2
DNA: TGTGCCATCAGTGACCGGAGCGGGAATCACTACAATGAGCAGTTCTTC
CDR3: CAISDRSGNHYNEQFF